This entry concerns a single T cell receptor beta chain. CDR1 and CDR2 from the germline V gene are KGHDR and SFDVKD. Trimming at V came to 5 bases and at J to 3 bases, leaving 6 bases not matched to a gene. The CDR3 extends over 15 amino acids. This entry comes from a study of control samples from healthy donors and cancer patients. Data came from immunoSEQ multiplex PCR; TCRdb stores just in-frame clones and leaves some out. The sample holds 130,000 or so clones, around nine tenths seen once. The sample was blood. The origin of this receptor is a man aged 45 to 65 in good health. The chain uses TRBV24-1 and TRBJ2-5, with TRBD1 matching 9 bases. The DNA of the CDR3 is TGTGCCACCAGTGTTCTAGGACAGGGGAAAGAGACCCAGTACTTC. Residues: CATSVLGQGKETQYF.